One sample yielded the 24 T cell receptor beta chains listed below, sequenced in a study of blood T cell repertoires in COVID-19. Clones were sequenced by immunoSEQ multiplex PCR, and TCRdb holds only the in-frame ones, with some missing. The profile shows around 75,000 clones, approximately 80% of them singletons. The sample consisted of peripheral blood. Every receptor here comes from a man aged 50 to 59 with COVID-19, enrolled during active disease.

This clone was detected once. V and J are TRBV30 and TRBJ2-7, with 8 bases that match TRBD2. Germline V lookup: CDR1 GTSNPN, CDR2 SVGIG (reference sequence). V lost 4 bases, J lost 3 bases, and 5 bases stayed unmatched. CDR3 size: 13 residues. The CDR3 sequence: CAWTGTRGYEQYF. The CDR3 DNA reads TGTGCCTGGACCGGGACTAGGGGCTACGAGCAGTACTTC.

The genes are TRBV6-4 and TRBJ2-5; 8 bases are a match to TRBD2. Germline V gene lookup returns CDR1 MRHNA and CDR2 SNTAGT. This CDR3 spans 14 amino acids. Germline trimming cut 6 bases from V and 5 bases from J; bases unmatched to any gene: 8. CDR3 amino acids: CASRHGGVRETQYF. DNA of the CDR3: TGTGCCAGCAGGCACGGGGGGGTTCGGGAGACCCAGTACTTC.

V is TRBV15 and J is TRBJ1-1; weak D call: TRBD1 (5 bases). Deletions cut 0 bases from V and 4 bases from J, with 9 bases between. The germline CDR1 and CDR2 sequences are LNHNV and YYDKDF (reference sequence). There are 14 residues in the CDR3. CDR3 DNA sequence: TGTGCCACCAGCAGAGATCCCAGGGCCACTGAAGCTTTCTTT. Residues: CATSRDPRATEAFF.

This clone was seen once. The chain combines TRBV3-1 (or the pseudogene TRBV3-2) with TRBJ2-1, with 8 bases that match TRBD2. The germline gives CDR1 LGHDT, CDR2 YNNKEL (reference sequence). J gave up 9 bases and V 1 base, and 5 bases lay outside the gene matches. The CDR3 is made up of 14 amino acids. CDR3 region: CASSQVNSGTEQFF. The CDR3 DNA sequence: TGTGCCAGCAGCCAAGTTAATAGCGGGACTGAGCAGTTCTTC.

This chain joins TRBV28 and TRBJ2-1; TRBD1 matches 7 bases. Germline V gene sequence: CDR1 MDHEN, CDR2 SYDVKM. Trimming cost V 5 bases and J 8 bases; bases outside gene matches: 6. CDR3 length: 13 amino acids. The DNA of the CDR3 is TGTGCCAGCAGTACTAACAGGGGCGATGAGCAGTTCTTC. Its protein product is CASSTNRGDEQFF.

The chain couples TRBV30 to TRBJ2-5; the D is unclear. Trimming shortened V by 0 bases and J by 0 bases, and 5 bases separated the two germline ends. The CDR3 has 13 residues. The V gene's germline CDR1 is GTSNPN and CDR2 SVGIG (reference sequence). The CDR3 reads CAWSVEYQETQYF. CDR3 DNA sequence: TGTGCCTGGAGTGTGGAGTACCAAGAGACCCAGTACTTC.

The V and J genes are TRBV11-2 and TRBJ1-1; D possibly corresponds to TRBD1 (5 bases). Germline V lookup: CDR1 SGHAT, CDR2 FQNNGV. The length of the CDR3 is 16 residues. Trimming took 6 bases from V and 4 from J, leaving 21 bases between them. This CDR3 is CASRLGPSFGFTEAFF. The CDR3 nucleotides read TGTGCCAGCAGGTTGGGGCCCTCTTTCGGCTTCACTGAAGCTTTCTTT.

The chain couples TRBV19 to TRBJ2-5, with 9 positions matching TRBD2. V was pared by 3 bases and J by 1 base, with 6 bases of the junction left unmatched. CDR1 is LNHDA and CDR2 is SQIVND in the germline V gene (reference sequence). The CDR3 totals 16 residues. In DNA form, the CDR3 reads TGTGCCAGTAGTATTGTAGCGGGAGCTTCCCAAGAGACCCAGTACTTC. Protein sequence: CASSIVAGASQETQYF.

Here the CDR3 DNA reads TGTGCCAGCAGCAAAGCGAAACAAACCTACGAGCAGTACTTC. Its protein is CASSKAKQTYEQYF. The chain carries TRBV21-1 and TRBJ2-7; TRBD1 is the table's D call, not checked against the DNA. TRBV21-1 is a known pseudogene. The CDR3 is 14 residues long.

The CDR3 sequence: CASSLQSTGKEKLFF. As DNA, the CDR3 is TGTGCCAGCAGTTTACAGTCGACAGGGAAGGAAAAACTGTTTTTT. The chain recombines TRBV28 with TRBJ1-4; 7 bases match TRBD1. The V and J ends lost 2 bases and 8 bases, in that order; junction bases with no gene match: 8. The CDR3 sequence is 15 residues long. Germline V lookup: CDR1 MDHEN, CDR2 SYDVKM.

The rearrangement joins TRBV5-1 to TRBJ2-7, with D tentatively TRBD1 (6 bases). V lost 5 bases, J lost 4 bases, and 19 bases lay in between. Germline V CDR1 and CDR2: SGHRS, YFSETQ. This CDR3 spans 15 amino acids. The CDR3 nucleotides read TGCGCCAGCAGTCAGACGGGACAACAAACTTACGAGCAGTACTTC. Translating it yields CASSQTGQQTYEQYF.

This rearrangement joins TRBV19 to TRBJ1-5, with D uncertain. In germline, CDR1 is LNHDA, CDR2 SQIVND (reference sequence). V gave up 5 bases and J gave up 4 bases, with 9 bases separating them. The CDR3 length is 13 residues. Here the CDR3 reads CASSSQKNQPQHF. Here the CDR3 DNA reads TGTGCCAGTAGTTCACAGAAAAATCAGCCCCAGCATTTT. Full variable domain (rest looked up from reference TRBV19 and TRBJ1-5): DGGITQSPKYLFRKEGQNVTLSCEQNLNHDAMYWYRQDPGQGLRLIYYSQIVNDFQKGDIAEGYSVSREKKESFPLTVTSAQKNPTAFYLCASSSQKNQPQHFGDGTRLSIL.

The chain uses TRBV10-3 and TRBJ2-5; D may be TRBD2 (5 bases). The ends were cut back, 6 bases at V and 4 bases at J, with 12 bases in the middle. Germline CDR1 reads ENHRY; CDR2 reads SYGVKD. This CDR3 has 13 amino acids. As DNA, the CDR3 is TGTGCCATCAGGTCGGGATCGGGAGAGACCCAGTACTTC. It is translated as CAIRSGSGETQYF.

CDR3 sequence: CASSLTGRGGYTF. The CDR3 DNA follows: TGTGCCAGCAGTTTGACAGGCCGGGGTGGCTACACCTTC. The chain employs TRBV12-3 or TRBV12-4 and TRBJ1-2; D might be TRBD1 (6 bases). This CDR3 is 13 amino acids long. V was cut by 3 bases and J by 7 bases, with 12 bases left in between.

The V and J genes are TRBV5-1 and TRBJ1-2; a possible D gene is TRBD1 (6 bases). The CDR3 sequence is 14 residues long. Trimming left V 4 bases short and J 1 base short, with 11 bases between. Germline V CDR1 and CDR2: SGHRS, YFSETQ. DNA of the CDR3: TGCGCCAGCAGCGGCGGACAGTTTAACTATGGCTACACCTTC. Translating it yields CASSGGQFNYGYTF.

V usage is TRBV9 and J usage is TRBJ2-3; D might be TRBD1 (7 bases). This CDR3 contains 16 residues. Germline CDR1 and CDR2: SGDLS and YYNGEE. The V gene lost 0 bases and the J gene lost 3 bases, with 14 bases spanning the gap. The CDR3 loop is CASSVATAGGTDTQYF. The CDR3 DNA follows: TGTGCCAGCAGCGTAGCTACGGCAGGGGGGACAGATACGCAGTATTTT.

The rearrangement links TRBV7-3 to TRBJ2-3, with 9 bases matching TRBD2. Trimming took 5 bases from V and 0 from J; bases not matched to a gene: 3. CDR3 length: 15 amino acids. Looked up from germline, CDR1 is SGHTA and CDR2 is FQGTGA. The CDR3 spells CASSRTSGSTDTQYF. The CDR3 coding sequence is TGTGCCAGCAGCAGAACTAGCGGGAGCACAGATACGCAGTATTTT.

V usage is TRBV29-1 and J usage is TRBJ2-5, with 11 bases that match TRBD1. V lost 7 bases to trimming and J lost 5 bases; unmatched junction nucleotides: 9. This CDR3 is built from 14 residues. CDR1 and CDR2 from the germline V gene are SQVTM and ANQGSEA. The CDR3 DNA is TGCAGCGCGGCAGGACAGGGGGCATATGAGACCCAGTACTTC. Encoded protein: CSAAGQGAYETQYF.

This chain uses TRBV7-9 with TRBJ2-2, with TRBD1 identical over 8 bases. Germline CDR1 SEHNR, CDR2 FQNEAQ (reference sequence). The V and J ends lost 0 bases and 3 bases, in that order; junction bases with no gene match: 6. The CDR3 loop spans 17 amino acids. The CDR3 here is CASSLAGDRSYTGELFF. The CDR3 nucleotides read TGTGCCAGCAGCTTAGCGGGGGACAGGAGCTACACCGGGGAGCTGTTTTTT.

V usage is TRBV2 and J usage is TRBJ1-1, with no clear D. Looked up from germline, CDR1 is SNHLY and CDR2 is FYNNEI. V gave up 6 bases and J gave up 0 bases, with 11 bases separating them. The CDR3 is made up of 14 amino acids. CDR3 amino acids: CASRKTGLNTEAFF. CDR3 DNA sequence: TGTGCCAGCAGGAAAACTGGGCTGAACACTGAAGCTTTCTTT. Full variable domain (outside the CDR3, taken from reference TRBV2 and TRBJ1-1): EPEVTQTPSHQVTQMGQEVILRCVPISNHLYFYWYRQILGQKVEFLVSFYNNEISEKSEIFDDQFSVERPDGSNFTLKIRSTKLEDSAMYFCASRKTGLNTEAFFGQGTRLTVV.

The V gene is TRBV10-3, the J gene TRBJ2-7; 10 nucleotides agree with TRBD2. This CDR3 spans 14 amino acids. Germline V gene lookup returns CDR1 ENHRY and CDR2 SYGVKD. V shed 7 bases and J 5 bases; nucleotides not matched to a gene: 8. The CDR3, as DNA: TGTGCCATCAAACCGGGGCTAGCGGGAGACGAGCAGTACTTC. It yields the protein CAIKPGLAGDEQYF.

This clone was seen a handful of times. The genes are TRBV7-9 and TRBJ1-1; TRBD1 matches at 8 bases. This CDR3 has 16 residues. Trimming cost V 2 bases and J 2 bases; bases outside gene matches: 7. Germline values: CDR1 SEHNR, CDR2 FQNEAQ (reference sequence). The CDR3 DNA reads as TGTGCCAGCAGCTTAACGGGACAGGCACCTAACACTGAAGCTTTCTTT. This encodes CASSLTGQAPNTEAFF. Together with reference TRBV7-9 and TRBJ1-1, the CDR3 gives the full variable domain: DTGVSQNPRHKITKRGQNVTFRCDPISEHNRLYWYRQTLGQGPEFLTYFQNEAQLEKSRLLSDRFSAERPKGSFSTLEIQRTEQGDSAMYLCASSLTGQAPNTEAFFGQGTRLTVV.

This chain uses TRBV5-6 with TRBJ2-2, with unresolved D. This CDR3 is 16 amino acids long. Germline V gives CDR1 SGHDT, CDR2 YYEEEE. V shed 2 bases and J shed 1 base, with 12 bases lying between them. This CDR3 reads CASSFPSSGNTGELFF. CDR3 bases: TGTGCCAGCAGCTTCCCCTCCAGTGGGAACACCGGGGAGCTGTTTTTT.

Written as DNA, the CDR3 is TGTGCCAGTAGTATAGGGCTAGCGGGAAGCTCTGGCACAGATACGCAGTATTTT. Residues: CASSIGLAGSSGTDTQYF. V is TRBV19 and J is TRBJ2-3; 9 bases match TRBD2. Germline loops: CDR1 LNHDA, CDR2 SQIVND (reference sequence). This CDR3 has 18 amino acids. With V trimmed by 1 base and J by 1 base, 9 bases remained unmatched.